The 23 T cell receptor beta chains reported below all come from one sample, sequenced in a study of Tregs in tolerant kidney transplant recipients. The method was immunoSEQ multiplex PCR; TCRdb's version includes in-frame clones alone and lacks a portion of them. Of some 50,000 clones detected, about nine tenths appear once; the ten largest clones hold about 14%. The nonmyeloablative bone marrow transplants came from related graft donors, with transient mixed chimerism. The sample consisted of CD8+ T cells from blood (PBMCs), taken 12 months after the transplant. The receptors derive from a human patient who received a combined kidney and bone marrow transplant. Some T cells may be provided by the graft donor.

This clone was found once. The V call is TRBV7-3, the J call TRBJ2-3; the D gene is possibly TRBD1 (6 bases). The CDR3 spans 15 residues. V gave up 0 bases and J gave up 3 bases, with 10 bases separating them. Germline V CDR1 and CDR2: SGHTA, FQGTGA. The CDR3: CASSLTGGWTDTQYF. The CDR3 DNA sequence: TGTGCCAGCAGCTTAACAGGGGGTTGGACAGATACGCAGTATTTT.

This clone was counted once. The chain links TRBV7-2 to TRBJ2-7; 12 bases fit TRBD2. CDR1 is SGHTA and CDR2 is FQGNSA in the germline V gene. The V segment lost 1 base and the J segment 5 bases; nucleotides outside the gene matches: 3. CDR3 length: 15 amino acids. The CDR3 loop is CASSLVSSGRDEQYF. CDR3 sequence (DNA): TGTGCCAGCAGCTTAGTATCTAGCGGGAGGGACGAGCAGTACTTC.

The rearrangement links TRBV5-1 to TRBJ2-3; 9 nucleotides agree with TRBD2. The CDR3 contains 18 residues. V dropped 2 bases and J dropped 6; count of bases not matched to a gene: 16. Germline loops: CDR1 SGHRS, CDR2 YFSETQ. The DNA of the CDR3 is TGCGCCAGCAGCTTTTTCAGGGTCCTCGCGGGGGGGATCGATACGCAGTATTTT. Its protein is CASSFFRVLAGGIDTQYF.

This CDR3 is CASSQGRGGPSYEQYF. CDR3 in DNA: TGCGCCAGCAGCCAGGGCAGAGGAGGGCCCTCCTACGAGCAGTACTTC. V is TRBV4-3 and J is TRBJ2-7; D may be TRBD2 (6 bases). CDR3 length: 16 amino acids. CDR1 and CDR2 (germline): LGHNA, YSLEER. V lost 3 bases and J lost 0, with 15 bases in between.

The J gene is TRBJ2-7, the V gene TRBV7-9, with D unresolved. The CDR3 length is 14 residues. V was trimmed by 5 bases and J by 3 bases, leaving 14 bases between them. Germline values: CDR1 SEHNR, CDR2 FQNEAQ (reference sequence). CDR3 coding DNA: TGTGCCAGCAGCCCGCTCCTGGGCAGCTACGAGCAGTACTTC. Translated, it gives CASSPLLGSYEQYF.

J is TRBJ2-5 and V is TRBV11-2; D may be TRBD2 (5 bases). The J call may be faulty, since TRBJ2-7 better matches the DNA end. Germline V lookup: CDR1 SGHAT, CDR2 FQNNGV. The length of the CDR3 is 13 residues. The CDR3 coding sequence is TGTGCCAGCAGCTTAGGAGGGTCCTACGAGCAGTACTTC. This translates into CASSLGGSYEQYF.

The CDR3 DNA is TGCGCCAGCAGCCAAGATCAGGGAGGGCTAGGAAACACCATATATTTT. Protein sequence: CASSQDQGGLGNTIYF. V is TRBV4-3 and J is TRBJ1-3, with TRBD1 as a possible D gene (5 bases). The CDR3 is made up of 16 amino acids. From germline, CDR1 is LGHNA and CDR2 YSLEER. The V end was cut by 0 bases, the J end by 4 bases, with 13 bases between.

CDR3 bases: TGTGCCAGCAGCCTCGGAGGGAACTATGGCTACACCTTC. This codes for CASSLGGNYGYTF. V usage is TRBV5-6 and J usage is TRBJ1-2, with D unresolved. Germline values: CDR1 SGHDT, CDR2 YYEEEE. Trimming left V 4 bases short and J 2 bases short, with 9 bases between. This CDR3 comprises 13 residues.

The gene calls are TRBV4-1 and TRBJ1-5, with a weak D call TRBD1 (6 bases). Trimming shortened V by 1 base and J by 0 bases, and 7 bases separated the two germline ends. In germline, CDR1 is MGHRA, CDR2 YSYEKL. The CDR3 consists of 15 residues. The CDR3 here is CASSQVRGSNQPQHF. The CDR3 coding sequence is TGCGCCAGCAGCCAAGTCAGGGGTAGCAATCAGCCCCAGCATTTT.

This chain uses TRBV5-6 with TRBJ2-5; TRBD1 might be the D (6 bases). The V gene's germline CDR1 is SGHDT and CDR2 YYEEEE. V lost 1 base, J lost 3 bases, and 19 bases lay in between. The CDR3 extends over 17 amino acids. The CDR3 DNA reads TGTGCCAGCAGCTTGCTGTTGCCAGGGGAGAGAGAAGAGACCCAGTACTTC. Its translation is CASSLLLPGEREETQYF.

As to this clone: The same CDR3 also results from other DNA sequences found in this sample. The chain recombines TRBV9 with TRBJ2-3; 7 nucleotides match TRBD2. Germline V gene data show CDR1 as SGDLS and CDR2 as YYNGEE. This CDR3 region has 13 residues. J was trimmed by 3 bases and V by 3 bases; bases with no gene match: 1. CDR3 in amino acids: CASSGTSTDTQYF. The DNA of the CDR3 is TGTGCCAGCAGCGGGACTAGTACAGATACGCAGTATTTT.

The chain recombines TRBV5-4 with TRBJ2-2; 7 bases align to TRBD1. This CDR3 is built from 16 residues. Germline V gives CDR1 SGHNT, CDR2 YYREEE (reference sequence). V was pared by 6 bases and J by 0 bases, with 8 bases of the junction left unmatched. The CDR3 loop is CASNRVGGANTGELFF. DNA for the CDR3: TGTGCCAGCAACAGGGTAGGGGGCGCGAACACCGGGGAGCTGTTTTTT.

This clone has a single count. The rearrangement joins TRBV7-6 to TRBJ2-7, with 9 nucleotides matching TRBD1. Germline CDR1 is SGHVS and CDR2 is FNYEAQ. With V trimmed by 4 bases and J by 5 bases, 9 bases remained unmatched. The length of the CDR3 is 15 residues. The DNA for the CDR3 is TGTGCCAGCAGCTCCACAGGGGGCACGATCCACGAGCAGTACTTC. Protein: CASSSTGGTIHEQYF. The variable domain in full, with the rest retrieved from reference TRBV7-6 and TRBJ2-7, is GAGVSQSPRYKVTKRGQDVALRCDPISGHVSLYWYRQALGQGPEFLTYFNYEAQQDKSGLPNDRFSAERPEGSISTLTIQRTEQRDSAMYRCASSSTGGTIHEQYFGPGTRLTVT.

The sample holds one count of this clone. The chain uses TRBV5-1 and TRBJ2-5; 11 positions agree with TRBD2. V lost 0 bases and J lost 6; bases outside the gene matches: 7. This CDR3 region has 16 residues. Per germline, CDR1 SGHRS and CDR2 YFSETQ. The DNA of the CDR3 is TGCGCCAGCAGCTTGGCACTAGCGGGAGCCAAAAAGACCCAGTACTTC. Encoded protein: CASSLALAGAKKTQYF.

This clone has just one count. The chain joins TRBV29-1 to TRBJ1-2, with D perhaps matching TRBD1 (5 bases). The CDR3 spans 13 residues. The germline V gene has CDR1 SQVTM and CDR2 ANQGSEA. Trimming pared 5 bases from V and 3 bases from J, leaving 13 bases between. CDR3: CSVHLGQDYGYTF. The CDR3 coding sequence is TGCAGCGTTCACTTAGGACAAGACTATGGCTACACCTTC.

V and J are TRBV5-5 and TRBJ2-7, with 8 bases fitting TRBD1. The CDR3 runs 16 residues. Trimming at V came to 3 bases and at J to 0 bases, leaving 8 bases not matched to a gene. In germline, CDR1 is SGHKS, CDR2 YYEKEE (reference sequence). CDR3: CASSWEEGTGSYEQYF. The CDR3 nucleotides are TGTGCCAGCAGCTGGGAGGAGGGGACAGGCTCCTACGAGCAGTACTTC.

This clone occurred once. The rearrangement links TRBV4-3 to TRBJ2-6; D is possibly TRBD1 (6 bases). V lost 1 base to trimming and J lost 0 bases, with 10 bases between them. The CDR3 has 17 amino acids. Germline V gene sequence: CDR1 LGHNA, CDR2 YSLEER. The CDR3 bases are TGCGCCAGCAGCCAAGGGACAGCCTACTCTGGGGCCAACGTCCTGACTTTC. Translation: CASSQGTAYSGANVLTF.

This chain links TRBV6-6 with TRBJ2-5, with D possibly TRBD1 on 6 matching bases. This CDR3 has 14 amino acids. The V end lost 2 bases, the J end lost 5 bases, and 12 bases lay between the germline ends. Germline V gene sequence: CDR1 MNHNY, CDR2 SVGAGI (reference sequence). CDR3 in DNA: TGTGCCAGCAGTTACGGGGGCAGAATGGAGACCCAGTACTTC. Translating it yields CASSYGGRMETQYF.

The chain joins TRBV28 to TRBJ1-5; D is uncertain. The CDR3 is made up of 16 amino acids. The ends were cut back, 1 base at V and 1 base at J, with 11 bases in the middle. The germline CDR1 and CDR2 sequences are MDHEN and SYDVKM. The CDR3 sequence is CASSLFPGYSNQPQHF. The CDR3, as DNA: TGTGCCAGCAGTTTATTCCCGGGGTACAGCAATCAGCCCCAGCATTTT. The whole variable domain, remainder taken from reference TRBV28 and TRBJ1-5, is DVKVTQSSRYLVKRTGEKVFLECVQDMDHENMFWYRQDPGLGLRLIYFSYDVKMKEKGDIPEGYSVSREKKERFSLILESASTNQTSMYLCASSLFPGYSNQPQHFGDGTRLSIL.

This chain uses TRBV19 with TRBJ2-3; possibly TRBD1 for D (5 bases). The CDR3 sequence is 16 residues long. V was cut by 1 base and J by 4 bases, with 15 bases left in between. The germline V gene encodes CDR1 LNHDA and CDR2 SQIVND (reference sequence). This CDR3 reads CASSIAPLIGADTQYF. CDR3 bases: TGTGCCAGTAGTATAGCCCCCCTTATAGGGGCAGATACGCAGTATTTT.

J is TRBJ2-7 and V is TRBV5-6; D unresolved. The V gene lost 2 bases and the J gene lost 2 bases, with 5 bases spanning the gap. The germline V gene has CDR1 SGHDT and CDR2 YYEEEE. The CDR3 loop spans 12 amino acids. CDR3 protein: CASSFTAYEQYF. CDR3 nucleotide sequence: TGTGCCAGCAGCTTCACTGCCTACGAGCAGTACTTC.

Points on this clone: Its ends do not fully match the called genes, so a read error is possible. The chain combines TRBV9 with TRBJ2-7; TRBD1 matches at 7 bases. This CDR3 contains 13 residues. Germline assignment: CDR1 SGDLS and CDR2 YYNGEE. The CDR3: CASSVGDRDERYF. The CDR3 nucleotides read TGTGCCAGCAGCGTAGGTGACAGGGACGAGCGGTACTTC.

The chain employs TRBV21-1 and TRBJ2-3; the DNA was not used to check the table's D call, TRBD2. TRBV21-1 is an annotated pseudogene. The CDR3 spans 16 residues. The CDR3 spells CASSKAVGVPADTQYF. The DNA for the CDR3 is TGTGCCAGCAGCAAAGCTGTCGGGGTCCCTGCAGATACGCAGTATTTT.